The clone carrying this T cell receptor (beta chain) was detected ten times or more. No antigen is known for it. The sample belongs to a study of spatial heterogeneity in lung cancer. Study at large: From matched bulk RNA-seq came a T cell module score, which showed a strong correlation with TCR transcript counts in tumor regions.

Germline CDR1 WSHSY, CDR2 SAAADI. The CDR3 runs 16 residues. Trimming left V 0 bases short and J 5 bases short, with 16 bases between. Carried by each TCR cDNA molecule was a unique molecular identifier. TCRdb analysed the 5' RACE reads with MiXCR anew, one entry per CDR3 protein. The repertoire holds over 10,000 distinct CDR3 sequences, with more than 5.5% as singletons. Study-wide points: Intratumoral expanded alpha and beta TCR counts were found to track tumor mutation counts.

The time point: sample taken at primary tumor resection. Donation came from around 77 patients with untreated early-stage non-small cell lung cancer. Extraction of whole RNA from tumor, nontumor lung or frozen PBMC preceded unsorted sequencing. This TCR came from a female donor with early-stage non-small cell lung cancer. The specimen comprised lung tumor tissue, sampled at surgery. The genes are TRBV10-2 and TRBJ1-2, with D perhaps TRBD1 (6 bases). This CDR3 reads CASSESVVGAGYGYTF. The CDR3 DNA follows: TGCGCCAGCAGTGAGTCGGTAGTGGGGGCCGGTTATGGCTACACCTTC.